The 24 T cell receptor beta chains below come from one sample, sequenced in a study of shared clonotypes between healthy human individuals. The method was immunoSEQ multiplex PCR; TCRdb's version includes in-frame clones alone and lacks a portion of them. The repertoire has 2.5 million or so clones, around nine tenths of them found once; the top ten carry more than 0.12%. The sequenced sample was naive CD4+ T cells sorted from blood. Subset noted: CD45RA+ positively selected. Every receptor here comes from a man aged 18 to 29 in good health.

The chain uses TRBV7-2 and TRBJ2-5; D may be TRBD1 (5 bases). Germline V lookup: CDR1 SGHTA, CDR2 FQGNSA. V was cut by 5 bases and J by 5 bases, with 15 bases left in between. The CDR3 contains 14 residues. The CDR3 DNA sequence: TGTGCCAGCAGCCCAGGGTCCTCTAGGGAGACCCAGTACTTC. The encoded protein is CASSPGSSRETQYF.

The CDR3 protein is CASSSGTIQETQYF. CDR3 DNA: TGTGCCAGCAGCTCGGGGACAATCCAAGAGACCCAGTACTTC. This rearrangement joins TRBV7-2 to TRBJ2-5; maybe TRBD1 (6 bases). The CDR3 sequence is 14 residues long. Germline lookup yields CDR1 SGHTA and CDR2 FQGNSA. The V end lost 4 bases, the J end lost 1 base, and 10 bases lay between the germline ends.

This clone was seen just once. V and J are TRBV6-6 and TRBJ1-3, with a weak D call TRBD1 (6 bases). Germline V gene lookup returns CDR1 MNHNY and CDR2 SVGAGI (reference sequence). Trimming pared 6 bases from V and 3 bases from J, leaving 15 bases between. The CDR3 length is 15 residues. CDR3 in DNA: TGTGCCAGCAGGCATATAGGGGGTGATGGAAACACCATATATTTT. Translating gives CASRHIGGDGNTIYF.

The rearrangement joins TRBV5-1 to TRBJ2-7, with D possibly TRBD1 on 5 matching bases. Looked up from germline, CDR1 is SGHRS and CDR2 is YFSETQ. The CDR3 is made up of 13 amino acids. The V gene lost 3 bases and the J gene lost 3 bases, with 10 bases spanning the gap. The CDR3 DNA is TGCGCCAGCAGCTGGACACAGAGCTACGAGCAGTACTTC. Its protein product is CASSWTQSYEQYF.

This sequence joins TRBV7-9 and TRBJ2-7, with 7 bases fitting TRBD1. The CDR3 extends over 13 amino acids. Germline trimming cut 7 bases from V and 2 bases from J; bases unmatched to any gene: 5. Germline CDR1 is SEHNR and CDR2 is FQNEAQ (reference sequence). CDR3 amino acids: CASNGDRPYEQYF. The CDR3 DNA reads TGTGCCAGCAACGGGGACAGACCCTACGAGCAGTACTTC.

A word on this clone: This CDR3 is also generated by other DNA sequences in the sample. This chain joins TRBV6-1 and TRBJ2-7; 8 nucleotides align to TRBD1. The CDR3 contains 14 residues. V shed 4 bases and J 3 bases; nucleotides not matched to a gene: 5. The V gene's germline CDR1 is MNHNS and CDR2 SASEGT. CDR3 sequence reads: CASSATGQGYEQYF. In DNA, the CDR3 is TGTGCCAGCAGTGCTACCGGACAGGGCTACGAGCAGTACTTC.

This clone has just a few counts. The chain recombines TRBV5-1 with TRBJ1-5; D is unresolved. There are 14 residues in the CDR3. CDR1 and CDR2 from the germline V gene are SGHRS and YFSETQ. V lost 5 bases, J lost 1 base, and 10 bases lay in between. The CDR3 DNA sequence: TGCGCCAGCAGAGCGGACCTCAGCAATCAGCCCCAGCATTTT. Translation gives CASRADLSNQPQHF. Together with reference TRBV5-1 and TRBJ1-5, the CDR3 gives the full variable domain: KAGVTQTPRYLIKTRGQQVTLSCSPISGHRSVSWYQQTPGQGLQFLFEYFSETQRNKGNFPGRFSGRQFSNSRSEMNVSTLELGDSALYLCASRADLSNQPQHFGDGTRLSIL.

The rearrangement uses TRBV15 and TRBJ2-7, with 11 bases lining up with TRBD2. The CDR3 extends over 21 amino acids. V was pared by 6 bases and J by 4 bases, with 26 bases of the junction left unmatched. Germline loops: CDR1 LNHNV, CDR2 YYDKDF (reference sequence). The chain's CDR3 is CATSATRDGYYSGRGLYEQYF. The CDR3 bases are TGTGCCACCAGTGCTACTAGGGACGGTTACTATAGCGGGAGGGGGTTGTACGAGCAGTACTTC.

V usage is TRBV5-1 and J usage is TRBJ2-5, with a weak D call TRBD1 (6 bases). V was cut by 3 bases and J by 0 bases, with 12 bases left in between. CDR1 is SGHRS and CDR2 is YFSETQ in the germline V gene. There are 15 residues in the CDR3. DNA of the CDR3: TGCGCCAGCAGCTCTAATACAGGGAACCAAGAGACCCAGTACTTC. Amino acid sequence: CASSSNTGNQETQYF.

The rearrangement links TRBV5-4 to TRBJ2-1, with 12 bases identical to TRBD2. The CDR3 consists of 15 residues. Losses at the gene ends were 1 base for V and 6 bases for J; bases not matched to a gene: 2. Germline V gene lookup returns CDR1 SGHNT and CDR2 YYREEE (reference sequence). Here the CDR3 reads CASSLPSGRGNEQFF. For the CDR3, the DNA is TGTGCCAGCAGCTTGCCTAGCGGGAGGGGCAATGAGCAGTTCTTC.

Remarks on this clone: The sample holds other DNA sequences that translate to the same CDR3. The CDR3 protein is CASSLGLGNQPQHF. The CDR3 DNA is TGCGCCAGCAGCTTGGGTCTGGGCAATCAGCCCCAGCATTTT. The rearrangement joins TRBV5-1 to TRBJ1-5; D unclear. The CDR3 is 14 amino acids. CDR1 is SGHRS and CDR2 is YFSETQ in the germline V gene. V dropped 0 bases and J dropped 2 bases, with 6 bases sitting between them.

The chain joins TRBV6-1 to TRBJ1-6, with 7 bases lining up with TRBD1. This CDR3 spans 14 amino acids. CDR1 is MNHNS, CDR2 SASEGT, per germline. With 8 bases clipped from V and 8 bases from J, the junction kept 9 bases outside the gene matches. The DNA for the CDR3 is TGTGCCAGCCTCGGGCCAGGGGGTGATTCACCCCTCCACTTT. As protein: CASLGPGGDSPLHF.

The chain is built from TRBV19 and TRBJ2-5, with 8 bases that match TRBD2. The CDR3 totals 14 residues. The trim removed 8 bases at V and 4 bases at J, leaving 9 bases unmatched. The germline V gene has CDR1 LNHDA and CDR2 SQIVND (reference sequence). The chain's CDR3 is CASGTSGKGETQYF. The DNA of the CDR3 is TGTGCCAGTGGAACTAGCGGAAAGGGAGAGACCCAGTACTTC. The whole variable domain, filled in from reference TRBV19 and TRBJ2-5, reads DGGITQSPKYLFRKEGQNVTLSCEQNLNHDAMYWYRQDPGQGLRLIYYSQIVNDFQKGDIAEGYSVSREKKESFPLTVTSAQKNPTAFYLCASGTSGKGETQYFGPGTRLLVL.

This clone was found a few times. V usage is TRBV18 and J usage is TRBJ1-5; 9 bases line up with TRBD1. The ends lost 4 bases at V and 1 base at J; junction bases unmatched: 2. Germline loops: CDR1 KGHSH, CDR2 LQKENI. The CDR3 totals 15 residues. CDR3 region: CASSRQGVSNQPQHF. As DNA, the CDR3 is TGTGCCAGCTCACGACAGGGGGTAAGCAATCAGCCCCAGCATTTT.

The rearrangement joins TRBV6-5 to TRBJ2-5; TRBD2 matches 11 bases. The ends lost 9 bases at V and 5 bases at J; junction bases unmatched: 8. The CDR3 contains 14 residues. Germline CDR1 and CDR2: MNHEY and SVGAGI. CDR3 in DNA: TGTGCCAGTAATAGCGGGAGGGCTAGGGAGACCCAGTACTTC. Amino acids: CASNSGRARETQYF.

This chain uses TRBV5-1 with TRBJ2-1; 9 bases are shared with TRBD2. The V gene end was trimmed by 4 bases and the J gene end by 6 bases; junction bases not matched to a gene: 11. Germline-derived CDR1 and CDR2 are SGHRS and YFSETQ. CDR3 length equals 16 residues. The CDR3 sequence: CASSLSGGGAFNEQFF. CDR3 DNA: TGCGCCAGCAGCCTGTCAGGCGGGGGGGCTTTCAATGAGCAGTTCTTC.

This chain connects TRBV18 to TRBJ2-7; 9 nucleotides align to TRBD2. Trimming cost V 0 bases and J 4 bases; bases outside gene matches: 7. CDR3 length: 16 residues. CDR1 and CDR2 from the germline V gene are KGHSH and LQKENI. The CDR3 coding sequence is TGTGCCAGCTCACCACCGCGGGAGGGCGTGGGATACGAGCAGTACTTC. Protein sequence: CASSPPREGVGYEQYF.

This chain joins TRBV6-1 and TRBJ1-6, with D unclear. Germline lookup yields CDR1 MNHNS and CDR2 SASEGT. The CDR3 totals 13 residues. Trimming removed 2 bases from V and 9 bases from J, with 8 bases in between. The CDR3 DNA is TGTGCCAGCAGTGAACAAGTCAGTTCACCCCTCCACTTT. Protein: CASSEQVSSPLHF.

The chain employs TRBV10-3 and TRBJ2-7; 8 nucleotides agree with TRBD2. This CDR3 has 15 residues. V shed 10 bases and J 2 bases; nucleotides not matched to a gene: 13. The V gene's germline CDR1 is ENHRY and CDR2 SYGVKD. The CDR3: CATQQEAGDAYEQYF. The DNA of the CDR3 is TGTGCCACCCAGCAGGAAGCGGGGGACGCCTACGAGCAGTACTTC.

The chain has TRBV5-1 and TRBJ1-1; D possibly corresponds to TRBD1 (5 bases). The ends were cut back, 1 base at V and 1 base at J, with 14 bases in the middle. This CDR3 is 16 amino acids long. Germline V lookup: CDR1 SGHRS, CDR2 YFSETQ. CDR3 bases: TGCGCCAGCAGCTTGAAGGGACTCGGGGGGAACACTGAAGCTTTCTTT. It codes for CASSLKGLGGNTEAFF.

Regarding this clone: Within the sample, other DNA sequences also encode this same CDR3. The chain carries TRBV9 and TRBJ2-3, with D unresolved. Trimming removed 0 bases from V and 0 bases from J, with 8 bases in between. Germline V gene data show CDR1 as SGDLS and CDR2 as YYNGEE. The CDR3 length is 15 residues. CDR3: CASSVAPGSTDTQYF. The CDR3 DNA reads TGTGCCAGCAGCGTAGCTCCGGGCAGCACAGATACGCAGTATTTT.

In the case of this clone: Within the sample, other DNA sequences also encode this same CDR3. The rearrangement links TRBV12-5 to TRBJ2-3, with 11 nucleotides matching TRBD2. The CDR3 is 16 residues long. Germline V CDR1 and CDR2: LGHNT, FRNRAP. V shed 0 bases and J 2 bases; nucleotides not matched to a gene: 1. The CDR3 nucleotides are TGTGCTAGTGGTTTGGTACTAGCGGGGGCCACAGATACGCAGTATTTT. Residues: CASGLVLAGATDTQYF.

V usage is TRBV15 and J usage is TRBJ1-1; TRBD1 might be the D (5 bases). This CDR3 is built from 14 residues. Trimming shortened V by 0 bases and J by 14 bases, and 19 bases separated the two germline ends. CDR1 and CDR2 (germline): LNHNV, YYDKDF (reference sequence). This CDR3 reads CATSRDPVAGERFF. The CDR3 coding sequence is TGTGCCACCAGCAGAGATCCGGTGGCGGGGGAGAGATTCTTT.

The V gene is TRBV5-4, the J gene TRBJ2-3, with 8 nucleotides matching TRBD1. Germline lookup yields CDR1 SGHNT and CDR2 YYREEE (reference sequence). There are 15 residues in the CDR3. The V gene end was trimmed by 3 bases and the J gene end by 4 bases; junction bases not matched to a gene: 7. The CDR3 spells CASSSSGQVADTQYF. The CDR3 DNA is TGTGCCAGCAGCTCCTCGGGACAGGTGGCAGATACGCAGTATTTT.